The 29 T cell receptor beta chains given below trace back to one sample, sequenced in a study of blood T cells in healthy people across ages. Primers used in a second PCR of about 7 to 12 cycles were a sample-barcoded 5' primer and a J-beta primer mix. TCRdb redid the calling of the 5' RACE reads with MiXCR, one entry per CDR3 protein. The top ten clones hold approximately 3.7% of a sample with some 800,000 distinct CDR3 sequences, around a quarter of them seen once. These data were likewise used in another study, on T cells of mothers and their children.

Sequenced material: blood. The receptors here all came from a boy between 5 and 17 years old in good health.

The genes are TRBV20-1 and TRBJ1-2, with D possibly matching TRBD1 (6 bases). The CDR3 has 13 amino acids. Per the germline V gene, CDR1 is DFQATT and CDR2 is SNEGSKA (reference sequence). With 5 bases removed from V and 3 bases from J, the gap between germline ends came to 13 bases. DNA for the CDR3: TGCAGTGCTGATAACAGGGATCACTATGGCTACACCTTC. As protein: CSADNRDHYGYTF.

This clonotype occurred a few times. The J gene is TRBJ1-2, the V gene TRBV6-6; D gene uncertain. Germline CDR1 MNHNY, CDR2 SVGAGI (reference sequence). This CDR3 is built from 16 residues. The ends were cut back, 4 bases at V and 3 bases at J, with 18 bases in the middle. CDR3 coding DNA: TGTGCCAGCAGTTCCGGCGTGGTCAGAGAAGACTATGGCTACACCTTC. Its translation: CASSSGVVREDYGYTF.

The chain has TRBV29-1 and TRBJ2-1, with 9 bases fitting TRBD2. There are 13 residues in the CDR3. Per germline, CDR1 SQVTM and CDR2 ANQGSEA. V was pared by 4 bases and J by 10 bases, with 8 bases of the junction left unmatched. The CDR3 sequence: CSVGLAGKWEQFF. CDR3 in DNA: TGCAGCGTTGGCCTAGCGGGAAAATGGGAGCAGTTCTTC.

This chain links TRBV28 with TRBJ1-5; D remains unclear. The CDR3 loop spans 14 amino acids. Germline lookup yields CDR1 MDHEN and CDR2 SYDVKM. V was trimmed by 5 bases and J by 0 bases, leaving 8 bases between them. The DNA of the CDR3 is TGTGCCAGCAGTCGACCGATTAGCAATCAGCCCCAGCATTTT. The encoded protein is CASSRPISNQPQHF.

CDR3 residues: CASSLVVNRGRETQYF. The CDR3 coding sequence is TGTGCCAGCAGCTTAGTGGTGAACAGGGGGAGAGAGACCCAGTACTTC. The chain couples TRBV7-8 to TRBJ2-5; TRBD1 agrees at 8 bases. The CDR3 is 16 residues long. V was pared by 1 base and J by 4 bases, with 8 bases of the junction left unmatched. Germline lookup yields CDR1 SGHVS and CDR2 FQNEAQ.

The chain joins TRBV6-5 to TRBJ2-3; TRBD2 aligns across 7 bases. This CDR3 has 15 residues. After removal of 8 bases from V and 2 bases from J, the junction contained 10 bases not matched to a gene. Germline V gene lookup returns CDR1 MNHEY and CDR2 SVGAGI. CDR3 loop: CASHRGAGLTDTQYF. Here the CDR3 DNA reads TGTGCCAGCCACCGCGGAGCGGGGCTCACAGATACGCAGTATTTT.

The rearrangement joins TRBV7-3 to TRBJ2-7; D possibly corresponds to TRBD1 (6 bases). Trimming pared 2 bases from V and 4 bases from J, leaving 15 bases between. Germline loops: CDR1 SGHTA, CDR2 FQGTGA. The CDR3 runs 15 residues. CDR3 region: CASSLGPGVGYEQYF. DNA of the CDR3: TGTGCCAGCAGCTTAGGGCCAGGGGTGGGGTACGAGCAGTACTTC.

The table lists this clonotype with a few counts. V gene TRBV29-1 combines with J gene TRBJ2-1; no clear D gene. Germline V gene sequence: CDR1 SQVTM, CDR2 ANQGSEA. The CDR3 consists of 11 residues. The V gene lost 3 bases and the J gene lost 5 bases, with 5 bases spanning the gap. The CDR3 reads CSVDEDNEQFF. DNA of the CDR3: TGCAGCGTTGACGAGGACAATGAGCAGTTCTTC.

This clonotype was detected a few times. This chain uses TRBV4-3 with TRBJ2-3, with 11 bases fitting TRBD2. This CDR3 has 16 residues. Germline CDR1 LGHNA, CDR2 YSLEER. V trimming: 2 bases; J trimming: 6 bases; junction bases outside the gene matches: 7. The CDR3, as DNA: TGCGCCAGCAGCCAACATTTAGCGGGGGGGCCGGATACGCAGTATTTT. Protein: CASSQHLAGGPDTQYF.

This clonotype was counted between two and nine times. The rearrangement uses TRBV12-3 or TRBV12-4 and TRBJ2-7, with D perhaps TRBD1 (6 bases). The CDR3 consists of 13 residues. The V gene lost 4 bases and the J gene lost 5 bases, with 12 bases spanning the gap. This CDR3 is CASSSGQSDEQYF. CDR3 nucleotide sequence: TGTGCCAGCAGTTCCGGACAGAGCGACGAGCAGTACTTC.

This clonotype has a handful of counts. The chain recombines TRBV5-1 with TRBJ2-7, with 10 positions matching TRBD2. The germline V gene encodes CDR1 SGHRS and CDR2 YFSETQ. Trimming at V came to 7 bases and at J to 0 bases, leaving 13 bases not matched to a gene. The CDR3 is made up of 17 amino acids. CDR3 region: CASSPGLAGANSYEQYF. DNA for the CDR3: TGCGCCAGCTCTCCGGGGCTAGCGGGGGCGAACTCCTACGAGCAGTACTTC.

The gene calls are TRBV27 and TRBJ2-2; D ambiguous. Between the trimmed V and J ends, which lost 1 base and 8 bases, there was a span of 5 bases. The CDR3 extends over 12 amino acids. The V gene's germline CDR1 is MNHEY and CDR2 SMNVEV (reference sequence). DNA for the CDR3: TGTGCCAGCAGTTTATTGTTTGGGGAGCTGTTTTTT. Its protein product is CASSLLFGELFF.

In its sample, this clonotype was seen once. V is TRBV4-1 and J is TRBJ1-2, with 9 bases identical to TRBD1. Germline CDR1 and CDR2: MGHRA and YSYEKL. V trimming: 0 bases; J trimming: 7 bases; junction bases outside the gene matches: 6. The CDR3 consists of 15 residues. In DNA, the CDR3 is TGCGCCAGCAGCCAAGATCCTGGGACAGGGCCTGGCTACACCTTC. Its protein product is CASSQDPGTGPGYTF.

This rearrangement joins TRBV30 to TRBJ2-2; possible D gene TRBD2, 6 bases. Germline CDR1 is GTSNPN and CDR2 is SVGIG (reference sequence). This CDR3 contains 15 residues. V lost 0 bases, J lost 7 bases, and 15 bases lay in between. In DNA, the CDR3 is TGTGCCTGGAGTGTACTGGCAGGGAGGAGCGGGGAGCTGTTTTTT. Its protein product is CAWSVLAGRSGELFF.

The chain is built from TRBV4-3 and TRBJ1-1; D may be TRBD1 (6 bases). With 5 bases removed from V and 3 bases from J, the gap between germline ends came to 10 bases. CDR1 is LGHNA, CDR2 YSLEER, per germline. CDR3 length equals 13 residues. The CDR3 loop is CASSKQGYTEAFF. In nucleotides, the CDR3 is TGCGCCAGCAGCAAACAGGGCTACACTGAAGCTTTCTTT.

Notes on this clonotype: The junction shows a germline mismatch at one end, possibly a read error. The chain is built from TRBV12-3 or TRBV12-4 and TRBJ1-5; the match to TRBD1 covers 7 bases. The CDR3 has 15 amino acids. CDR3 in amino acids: CAGSMGQTLNQPQHF. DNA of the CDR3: TGTGCCGGCAGTATGGGACAGACCCTCAATCAGCCCCAGCATTTT.

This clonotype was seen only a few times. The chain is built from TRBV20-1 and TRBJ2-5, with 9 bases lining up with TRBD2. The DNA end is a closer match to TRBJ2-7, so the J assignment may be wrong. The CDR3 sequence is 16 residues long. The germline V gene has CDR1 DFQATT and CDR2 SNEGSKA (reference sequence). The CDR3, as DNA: TGCAGTGCTAGAGATTTCCTCAGCGGGGGGCTTTACGAGCAGTACTTC. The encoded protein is CSARDFLSGGLYEQYF.

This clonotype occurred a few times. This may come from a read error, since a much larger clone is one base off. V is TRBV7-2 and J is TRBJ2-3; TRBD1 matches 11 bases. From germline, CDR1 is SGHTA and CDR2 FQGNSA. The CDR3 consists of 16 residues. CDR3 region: CASGLDRGLLTDTQYF. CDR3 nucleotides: TGTGCCAGCGGCTTGGACAGGGGGCTTTTAACAGATACGCAGTATTTT.

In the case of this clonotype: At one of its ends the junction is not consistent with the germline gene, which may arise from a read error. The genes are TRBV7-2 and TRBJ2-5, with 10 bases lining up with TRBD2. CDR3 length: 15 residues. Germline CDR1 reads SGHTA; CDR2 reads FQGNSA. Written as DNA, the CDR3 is TGCGCCAGCAGCTTCCTAGCGGGAGTCCAAGAGACCCAGTACTTC. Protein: CASSFLAGVQETQYF.

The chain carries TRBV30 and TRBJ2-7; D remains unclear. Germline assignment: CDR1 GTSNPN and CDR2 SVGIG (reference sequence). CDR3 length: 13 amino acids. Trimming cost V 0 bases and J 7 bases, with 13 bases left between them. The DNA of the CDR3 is TGTGCCTGGAGTGTAGCTTCTGTGTGGGAGCAGTACTTC. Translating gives CAWSVASVWEQYF.

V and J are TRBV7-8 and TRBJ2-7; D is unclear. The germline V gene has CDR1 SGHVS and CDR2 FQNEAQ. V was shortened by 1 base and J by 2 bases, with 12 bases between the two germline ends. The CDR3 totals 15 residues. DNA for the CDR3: TGTGCCAGCAGCTTAGGTTGGCTAGGGACCTACGAGCAGTACTTC. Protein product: CASSLGWLGTYEQYF.

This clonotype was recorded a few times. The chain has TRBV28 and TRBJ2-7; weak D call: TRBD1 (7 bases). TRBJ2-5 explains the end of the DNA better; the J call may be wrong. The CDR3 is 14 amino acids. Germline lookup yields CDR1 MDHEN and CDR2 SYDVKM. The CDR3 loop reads CASSPQGEAETQYF. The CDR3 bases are TGTGCCAGCAGTCCCCAGGGGGAGGCAGAGACCCAGTACTTC.

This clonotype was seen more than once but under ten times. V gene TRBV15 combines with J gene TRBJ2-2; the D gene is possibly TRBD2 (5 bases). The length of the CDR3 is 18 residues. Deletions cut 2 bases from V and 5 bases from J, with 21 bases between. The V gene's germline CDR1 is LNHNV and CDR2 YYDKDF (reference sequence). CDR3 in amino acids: CATSRTNLRISGTGELFF. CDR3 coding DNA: TGTGCCACCAGCAGAACTAATCTCCGTATTTCGGGAACCGGGGAGCTGTTTTTT.

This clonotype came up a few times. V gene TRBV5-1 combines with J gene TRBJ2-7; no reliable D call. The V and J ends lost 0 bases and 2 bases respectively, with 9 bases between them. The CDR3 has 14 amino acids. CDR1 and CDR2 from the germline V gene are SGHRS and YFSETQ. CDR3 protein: CASSLEEFAYEQYF. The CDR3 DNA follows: TGCGCCAGCAGCTTGGAGGAATTCGCCTACGAGCAGTACTTC.

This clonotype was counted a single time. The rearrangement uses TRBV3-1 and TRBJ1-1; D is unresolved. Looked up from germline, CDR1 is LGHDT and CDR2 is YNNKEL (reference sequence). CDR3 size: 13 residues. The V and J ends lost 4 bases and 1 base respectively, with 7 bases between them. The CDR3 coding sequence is TGTGCCAGCAGCCCGGCGGCGAACACTGAAGCTTTCTTT. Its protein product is CASSPAANTEAFF. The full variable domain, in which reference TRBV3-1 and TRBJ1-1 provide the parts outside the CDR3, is DTAVSQTPKYLVTQMGNDKSIKCEQNLGHDTMYWYKQDSKKFLKIMFSYNNKELIINETVPNRFSPKSPDKAHLNLHINSLELGDSAVYFCASSPAANTEAFFGQGTRLTVV.

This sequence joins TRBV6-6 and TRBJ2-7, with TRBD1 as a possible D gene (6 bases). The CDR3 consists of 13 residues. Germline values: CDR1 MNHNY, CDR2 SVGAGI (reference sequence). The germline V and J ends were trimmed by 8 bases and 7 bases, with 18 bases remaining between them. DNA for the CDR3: TGTGCCAGCGAAGACAGGCCGCTACGGGAGCAGTACTTC. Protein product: CASEDRPLREQYF.

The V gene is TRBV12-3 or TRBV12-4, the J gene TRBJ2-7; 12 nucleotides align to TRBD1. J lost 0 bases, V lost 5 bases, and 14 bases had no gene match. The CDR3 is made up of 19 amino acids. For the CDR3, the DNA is TGTGCCAGCAGTCCAGGGACAGGGGGCCGCCTATCCTACTCCTACGAGCAGTACTTC. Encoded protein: CASSPGTGGRLSYSYEQYF.

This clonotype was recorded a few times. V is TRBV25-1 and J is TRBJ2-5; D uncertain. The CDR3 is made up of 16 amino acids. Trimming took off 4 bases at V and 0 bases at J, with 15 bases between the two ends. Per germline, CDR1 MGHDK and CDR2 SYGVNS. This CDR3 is CASSGGRYGYQETQYF. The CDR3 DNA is TGTGCCAGCAGTGGTGGAAGGTATGGATACCAAGAGACCCAGTACTTC.

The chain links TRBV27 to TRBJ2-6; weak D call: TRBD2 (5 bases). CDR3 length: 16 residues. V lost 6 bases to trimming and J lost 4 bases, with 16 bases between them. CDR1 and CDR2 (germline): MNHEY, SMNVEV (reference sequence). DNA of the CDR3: TGTGCCAGCAGCTGGACGGGGAGTGCCGGGGCCAACGTCCTGACTTTC. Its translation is CASSWTGSAGANVLTF.